This TCR beta chain was obtained from a study of blood T cell repertoires in COVID-19. About the research overall: Some COVID-19 samples were acute and others convalescent; all came from the United States, Italy and Spain. T cells, B-cell-depleted T cells, or PBMCs provided the cDNA or gDNA that served as material.

This clone has just a few counts. Methods used by the authors: Counts of nucleated cells, estimated from reference gene primer amplification, were obtained. Generated by immunoSEQ multiplex PCR, the TCRdb table keeps only in-frame clones and is missing some. V, J and clone size derive from that table, while D and trimming were established from the DNA sequence. The sample yields roughly 190,000 clones, approximately 90% seen once. The V and J ends lost 4 bases and 5 bases respectively, with 9 bases between them. The CDR3 has 13 residues. The germline CDR1 and CDR2 sequences are SGHRS and YFSETQ. The sequenced material came from peripheral blood. This chain joins TRBV5-1 and TRBJ2-2, with D possibly matching TRBD1 (5 bases). This TCR was sampled from a human donor in a cohort sampled during active COVID-19. In nucleotides, the CDR3 is TGCGCCAGCAGCCCCAGGGATACCGGGGAGCTGTTTTTT. It codes for CASSPRDTGELFF.